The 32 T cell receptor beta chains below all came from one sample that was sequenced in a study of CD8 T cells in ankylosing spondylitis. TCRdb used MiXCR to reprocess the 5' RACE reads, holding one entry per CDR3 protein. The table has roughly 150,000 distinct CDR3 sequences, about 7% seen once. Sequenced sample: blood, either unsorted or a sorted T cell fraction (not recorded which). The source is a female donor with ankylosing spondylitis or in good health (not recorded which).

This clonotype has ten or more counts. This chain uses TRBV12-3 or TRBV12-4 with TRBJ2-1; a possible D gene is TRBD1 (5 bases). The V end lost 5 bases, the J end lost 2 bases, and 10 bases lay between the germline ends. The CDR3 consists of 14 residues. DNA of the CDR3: TGTGCCAGCAGTGATTCGACAGCCTACAATGAGCAGTTCTTC. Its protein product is CASSDSTAYNEQFF.

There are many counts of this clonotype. The CDR3, as DNA: TGCAGTGCTAGAGAGGCCAGGTCAGGCGTCGGGGGCTACACCTTC. This translates into CSAREARSGVGGYTF. This rearrangement joins TRBV20-1 to TRBJ1-2; no firm D call. Germline V gene lookup returns CDR1 DFQATT and CDR2 SNEGSKA (reference sequence). This CDR3 region has 15 residues. Trimming pared 0 bases from V and 8 bases from J, leaving 19 bases between.

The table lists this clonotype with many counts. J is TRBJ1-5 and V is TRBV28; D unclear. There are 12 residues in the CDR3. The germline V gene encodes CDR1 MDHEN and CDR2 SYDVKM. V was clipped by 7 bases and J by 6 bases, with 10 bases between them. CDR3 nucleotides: TGTGCCAGCATATCGGGTGGTCAGCCCCAGCATTTT. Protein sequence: CASISGGQPQHF. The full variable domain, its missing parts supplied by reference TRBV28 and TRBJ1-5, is DVKVTQSSRYLVKRTGEKVFLECVQDMDHENMFWYRQDPGLGLRLIYFSYDVKMKEKGDIPEGYSVSREKKERFSLILESASTNQTSMYLCASISGGQPQHFGDGTRLSIL.

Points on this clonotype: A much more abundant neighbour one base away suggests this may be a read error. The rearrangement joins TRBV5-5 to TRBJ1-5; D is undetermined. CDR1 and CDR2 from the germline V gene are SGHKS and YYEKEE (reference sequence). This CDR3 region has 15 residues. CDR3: CVSSSEVNPYQPQHF. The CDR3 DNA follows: TGTGTCAGCAGCTCGGAGGTAAACCCTTATCAGCCCCAGCATTTT.

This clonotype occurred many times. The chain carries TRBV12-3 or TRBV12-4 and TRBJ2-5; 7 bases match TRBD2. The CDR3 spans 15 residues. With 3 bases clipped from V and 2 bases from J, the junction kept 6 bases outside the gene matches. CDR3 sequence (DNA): TGTGCCAGCAGTTTTGGAGGGGAGGGGCAAGAGACCCAGTACTTC. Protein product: CASSFGGEGQETQYF.

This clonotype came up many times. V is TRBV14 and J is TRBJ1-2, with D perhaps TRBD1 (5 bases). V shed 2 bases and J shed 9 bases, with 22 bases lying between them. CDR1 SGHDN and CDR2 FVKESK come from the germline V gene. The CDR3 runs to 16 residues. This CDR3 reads CASSQRLQGGQVSYTF. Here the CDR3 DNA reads TGTGCCAGCAGCCAAAGGCTCCAGGGCGGGCAGGTTAGCTACACCTTC.

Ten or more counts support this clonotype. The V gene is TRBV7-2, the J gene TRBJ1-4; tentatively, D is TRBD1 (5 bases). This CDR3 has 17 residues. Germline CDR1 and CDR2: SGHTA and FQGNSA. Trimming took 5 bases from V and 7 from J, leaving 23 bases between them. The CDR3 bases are TGTGCCAGCAGCCTACAAAGGGGTTCCCTCGGTTCTGAAAAACTGTTTTTT. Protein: CASSLQRGSLGSEKLFF.

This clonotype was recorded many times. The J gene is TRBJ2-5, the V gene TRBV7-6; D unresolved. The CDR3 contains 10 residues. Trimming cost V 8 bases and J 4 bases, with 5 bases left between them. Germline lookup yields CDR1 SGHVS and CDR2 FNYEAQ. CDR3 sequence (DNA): TGTGCCAGCCGCCCAGAGACCCAGTACTTC. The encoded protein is CASRPETQYF.

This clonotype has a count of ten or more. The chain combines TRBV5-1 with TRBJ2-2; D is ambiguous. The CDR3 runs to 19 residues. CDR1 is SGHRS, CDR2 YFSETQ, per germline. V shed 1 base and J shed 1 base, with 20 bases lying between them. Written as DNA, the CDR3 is TGCGCCAGCAGCTTGTATGATCCCAAGGCAGCACAGAACACCGGGGAGCTGTTTTTT. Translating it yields CASSLYDPKAAQNTGELFF.

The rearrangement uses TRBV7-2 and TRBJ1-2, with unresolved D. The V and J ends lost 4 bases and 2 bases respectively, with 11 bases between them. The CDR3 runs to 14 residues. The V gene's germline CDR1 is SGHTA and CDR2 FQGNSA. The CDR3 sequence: CASSSDWGNYGYTF. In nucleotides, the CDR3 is TGTGCCAGCAGCTCGGACTGGGGAAACTATGGCTACACCTTC. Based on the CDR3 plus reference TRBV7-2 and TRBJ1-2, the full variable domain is GAGVSQSPSNKVTEKGKDVELRCDPISGHTALYWYRQSLGQGLEFLIYFQGNSAPDKSGLPSDRFSAERTGGSVSTLTIQRTQQEDSAVYLCASSSDWGNYGYTFGSGTRLTVV.

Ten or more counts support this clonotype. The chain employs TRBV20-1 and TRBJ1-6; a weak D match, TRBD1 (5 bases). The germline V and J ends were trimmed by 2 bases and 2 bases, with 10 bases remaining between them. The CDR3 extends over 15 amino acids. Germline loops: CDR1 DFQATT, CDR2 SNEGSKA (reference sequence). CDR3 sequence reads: CSARSQTAYNSPLHF. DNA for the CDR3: TGCAGTGCTAGATCACAGACAGCCTATAATTCACCCCTCCACTTT.

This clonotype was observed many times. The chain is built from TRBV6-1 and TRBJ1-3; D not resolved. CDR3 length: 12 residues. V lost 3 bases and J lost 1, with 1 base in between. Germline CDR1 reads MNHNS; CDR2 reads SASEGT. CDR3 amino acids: CASSDSGNTIYF. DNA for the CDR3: TGTGCCAGCAGTGATTCTGGAAACACCATATATTTT.

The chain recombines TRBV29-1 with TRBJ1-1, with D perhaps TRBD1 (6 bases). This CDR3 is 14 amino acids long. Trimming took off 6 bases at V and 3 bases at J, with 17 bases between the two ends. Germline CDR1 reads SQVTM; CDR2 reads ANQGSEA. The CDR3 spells CSVSSGTKHTEAFF. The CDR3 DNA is TGCAGCGTATCCTCCGGGACAAAGCACACTGAAGCTTTCTTT.

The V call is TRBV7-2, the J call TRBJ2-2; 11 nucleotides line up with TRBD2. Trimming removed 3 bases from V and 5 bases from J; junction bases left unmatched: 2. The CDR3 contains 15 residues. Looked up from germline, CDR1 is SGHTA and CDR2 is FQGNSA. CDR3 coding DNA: TGTGCCAGCAGCTTGGGACTAGCGGAAACCGGGGAGCTGTTTTTT. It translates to CASSLGLAETGELFF. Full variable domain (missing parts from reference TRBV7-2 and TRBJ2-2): GAGVSQSPSNKVTEKGKDVELRCDPISGHTALYWYRQSLGQGLEFLIYFQGNSAPDKSGLPSDRFSAERTGGSVSTLTIQRTQQEDSAVYLCASSLGLAETGELFFGEGSRLTVL.

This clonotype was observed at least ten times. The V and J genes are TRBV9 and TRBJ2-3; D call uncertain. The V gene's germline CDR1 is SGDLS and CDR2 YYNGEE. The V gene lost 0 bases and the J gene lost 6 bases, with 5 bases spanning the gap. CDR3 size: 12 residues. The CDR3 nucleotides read TGTGCCAGCAGCGTAGGTGGGGATACGCAGTATTTT. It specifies CASSVGGDTQYF.

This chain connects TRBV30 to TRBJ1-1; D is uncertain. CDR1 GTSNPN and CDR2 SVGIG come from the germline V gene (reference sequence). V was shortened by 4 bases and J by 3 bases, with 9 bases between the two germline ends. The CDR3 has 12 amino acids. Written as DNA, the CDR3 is TGTGCCTGGACCCACCCGTACACTGAAGCTTTCTTT. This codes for CAWTHPYTEAFF.

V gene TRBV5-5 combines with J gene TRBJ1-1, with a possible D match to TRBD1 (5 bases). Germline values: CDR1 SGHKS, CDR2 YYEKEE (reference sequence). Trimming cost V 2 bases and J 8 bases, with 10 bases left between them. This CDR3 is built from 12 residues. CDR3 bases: TGTGCCAGCAGCTTAGAATGGGGGGAAGCTTTCTTT. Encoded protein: CASSLEWGEAFF.

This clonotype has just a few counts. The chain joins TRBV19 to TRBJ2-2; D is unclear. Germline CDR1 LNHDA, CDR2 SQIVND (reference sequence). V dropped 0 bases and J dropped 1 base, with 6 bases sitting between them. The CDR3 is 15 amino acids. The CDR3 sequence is CASSIEAGNTGELFF. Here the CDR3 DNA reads TGTGCCAGTAGTATAGAGGCTGGGAACACCGGGGAGCTGTTTTTT.

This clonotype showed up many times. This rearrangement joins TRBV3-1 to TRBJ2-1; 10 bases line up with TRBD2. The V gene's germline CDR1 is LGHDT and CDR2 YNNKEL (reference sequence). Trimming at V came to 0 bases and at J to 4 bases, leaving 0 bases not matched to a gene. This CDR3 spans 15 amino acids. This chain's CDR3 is CASSQELAGYNEQFF. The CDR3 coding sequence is TGTGCCAGCAGCCAAGAACTAGCGGGGTACAATGAGCAGTTCTTC.

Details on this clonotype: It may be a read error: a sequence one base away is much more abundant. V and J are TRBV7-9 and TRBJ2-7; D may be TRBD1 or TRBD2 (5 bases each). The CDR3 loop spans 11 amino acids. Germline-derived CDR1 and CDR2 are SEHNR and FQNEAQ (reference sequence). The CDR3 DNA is TGTGCCGGCAGCTTCATTGGGGGGCAGTACTTC. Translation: CAGSFIGGQYF.

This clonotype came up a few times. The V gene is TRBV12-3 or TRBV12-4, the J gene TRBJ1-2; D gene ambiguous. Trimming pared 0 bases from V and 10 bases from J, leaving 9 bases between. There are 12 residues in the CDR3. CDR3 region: CASSLAKGLYTF. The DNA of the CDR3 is TGTGCCAGCAGTTTAGCGAAGGGTCTCTACACCTTC.

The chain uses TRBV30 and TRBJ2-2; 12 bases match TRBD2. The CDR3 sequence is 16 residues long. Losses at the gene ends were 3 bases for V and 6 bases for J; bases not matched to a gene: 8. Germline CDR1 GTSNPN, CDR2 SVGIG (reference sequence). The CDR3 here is CAWRPTLAGGAGELFF. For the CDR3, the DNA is TGTGCCTGGAGGCCAACACTAGCGGGGGGTGCCGGGGAGCTGTTTTTT.

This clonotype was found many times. In DNA form, the CDR3 reads TGCGCCAGCAGCTTGGACAGGGTGAGGGAGCAGTACTTC. Protein sequence: CASSLDRVREQYF. This chain joins TRBV5-1 and TRBJ2-7; TRBD1 might be the D (6 bases). Germline CDR1 reads SGHRS; CDR2 reads YFSETQ. The CDR3 loop spans 13 amino acids. The V gene lost 0 bases and the J gene lost 7 bases, with 11 bases spanning the gap.

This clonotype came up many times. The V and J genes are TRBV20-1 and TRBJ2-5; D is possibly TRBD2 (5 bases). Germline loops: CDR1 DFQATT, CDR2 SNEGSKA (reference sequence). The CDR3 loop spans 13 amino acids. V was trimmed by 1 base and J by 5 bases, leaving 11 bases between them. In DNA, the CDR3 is TGCAGTGCTAGAGGGACTCCTGGGGAGACCCAGTACTTC. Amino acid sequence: CSARGTPGETQYF.

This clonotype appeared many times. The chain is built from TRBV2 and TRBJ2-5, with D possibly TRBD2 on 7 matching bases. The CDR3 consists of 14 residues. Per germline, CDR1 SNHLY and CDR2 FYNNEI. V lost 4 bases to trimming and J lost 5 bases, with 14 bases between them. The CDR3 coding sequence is TGTGCCAGCAGTGCGGTCGGGGGGCGGGAGACCCAGTACTTC. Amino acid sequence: CASSAVGGRETQYF. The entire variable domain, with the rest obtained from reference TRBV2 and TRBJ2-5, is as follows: EPEVTQTPSHQVTQMGQEVILRCVPISNHLYFYWYRQILGQKVEFLVSFYNNEISEKSEIFDDQFSVERPDGSNFTLKIRSTKLEDSAMYFCASSAVGGRETQYFGPGTRLLVL.

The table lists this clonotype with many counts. CDR3 sequence: CASSLGDRDQETQYF. CDR3 nucleotide sequence: TGTGCCAGCAGCTTGGGGGACAGGGACCAAGAGACCCAGTACTTC. The V call is TRBV5-5, the J call TRBJ2-5, with 9 bases lining up with TRBD1. CDR3 size: 15 residues. After removal of 0 bases from V and 0 bases from J, the junction contained 0 bases not matched to a gene. The germline V gene has CDR1 SGHKS and CDR2 YYEKEE (reference sequence).

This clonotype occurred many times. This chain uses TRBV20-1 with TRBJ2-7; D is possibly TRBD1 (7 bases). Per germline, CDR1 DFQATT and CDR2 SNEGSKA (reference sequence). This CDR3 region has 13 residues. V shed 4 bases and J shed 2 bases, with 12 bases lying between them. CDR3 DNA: TGCAGTGCTAAGCAGGGGGGAACCTACGAGCAGTACTTC. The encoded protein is CSAKQGGTYEQYF.

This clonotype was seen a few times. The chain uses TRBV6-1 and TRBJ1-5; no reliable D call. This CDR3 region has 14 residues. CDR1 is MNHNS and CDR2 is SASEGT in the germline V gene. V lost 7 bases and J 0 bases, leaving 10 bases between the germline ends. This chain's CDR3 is CASKPSVSNQPQHF. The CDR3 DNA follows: TGTGCCAGCAAACCCTCTGTTAGCAATCAGCCCCAGCATTTT.

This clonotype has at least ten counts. CDR3 residues: CASSLGTAGELFF. In DNA, the CDR3 is TGTGCCAGCAGCTTAGGGACGGCCGGGGAGCTGTTTTTT. This chain connects TRBV7-9 to TRBJ2-2; D uncertain. Germline V gives CDR1 SEHNR, CDR2 FQNEAQ (reference sequence). CDR3 length equals 13 residues. Trimming stripped 1 base from V and 6 bases from J, with 6 bases between. The full variable domain, with the rest looked up from reference TRBV7-9 and TRBJ2-2, is DTGVSQNPRHKITKRGQNVTFRCDPISEHNRLYWYRQTLGQGPEFLTYFQNEAQLEKSRLLSDRFSAERPKGSFSTLEIQRTEQGDSAMYLCASSLGTAGELFFGEGSRLTVL.

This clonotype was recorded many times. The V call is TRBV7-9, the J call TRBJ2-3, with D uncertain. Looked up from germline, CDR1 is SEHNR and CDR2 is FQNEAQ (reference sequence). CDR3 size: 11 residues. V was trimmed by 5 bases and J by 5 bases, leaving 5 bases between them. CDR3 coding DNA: TGTGCCAGCAGCGCCTTAGATACGCAGTATTTT. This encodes CASSALDTQYF. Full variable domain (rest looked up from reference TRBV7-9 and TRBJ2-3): DTGVSQNPRHKITKRGQNVTFRCDPISEHNRLYWYRQTLGQGPEFLTYFQNEAQLEKSRLLSDRFSAERPKGSFSTLEIQRTEQGDSAMYLCASSALDTQYFGPGTRLTVL.

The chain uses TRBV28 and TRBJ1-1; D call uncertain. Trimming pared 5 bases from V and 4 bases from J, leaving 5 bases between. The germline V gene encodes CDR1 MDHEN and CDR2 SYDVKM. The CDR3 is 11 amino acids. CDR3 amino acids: CASSGPTEAFF. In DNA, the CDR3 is TGTGCCAGCAGTGGCCCCACTGAAGCTTTCTTT.

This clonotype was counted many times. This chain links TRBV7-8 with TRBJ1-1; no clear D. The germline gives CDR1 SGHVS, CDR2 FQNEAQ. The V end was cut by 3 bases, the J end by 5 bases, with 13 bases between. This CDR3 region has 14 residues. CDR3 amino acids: CASSLGTIGTEAFF. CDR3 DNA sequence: TGTGCCAGCAGCTTGGGCACCATAGGGACTGAAGCTTTCTTT. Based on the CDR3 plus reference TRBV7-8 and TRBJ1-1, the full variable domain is GAGVSQSPRYKVAKRGQDVALRCDPISGHVSLFWYQQALGQGPEFLTYFQNEAQLDKSGLPSDRFFAERPEGSVSTLKIQRTQQEDSAVYLCASSLGTIGTEAFFGQGTRLTVV.